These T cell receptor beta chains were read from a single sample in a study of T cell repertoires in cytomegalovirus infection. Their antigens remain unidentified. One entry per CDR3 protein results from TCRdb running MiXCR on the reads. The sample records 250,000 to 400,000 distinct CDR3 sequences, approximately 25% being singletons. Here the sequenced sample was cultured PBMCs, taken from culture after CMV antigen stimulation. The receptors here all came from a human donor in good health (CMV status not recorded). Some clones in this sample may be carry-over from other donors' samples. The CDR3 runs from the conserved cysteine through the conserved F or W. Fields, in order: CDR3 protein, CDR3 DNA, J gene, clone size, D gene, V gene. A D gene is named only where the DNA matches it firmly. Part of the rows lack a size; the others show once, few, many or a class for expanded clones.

CDR3 protein: CAISWGVGELFF; CDR3 DNA: TGTGCCATATCTTGGGGAGTCGGGGAGCTGTTTTTT; J gene: TRBJ2-2; clone size: many; D gene: NA; V gene: TRBV19
CDR3 protein: CASRNAGVNEQFF; CDR3 DNA: TGTGCCAGCAGAAACGCAGGGGTTAATGAGCAGTTCTTC; J gene: TRBJ2-1; clone size: NA; D gene: NA; V gene: TRBV6-2/TRBV6-3
CDR3 protein: CSALTGTSGRRDSYNEQFF; CDR3 DNA: TGCAGTGCGTTAACCGGGACTAGCGGGAGAAGGGACTCCTACAATGAGCAGTTCTTC; J gene: TRBJ2-1; clone size: NA; D gene: TRBD2; V gene: TRBV20-1
CDR3 protein: CASSFGGEGTGEQYF; CDR3 DNA: TGTGCCAGCAGTTTCGGAGGGGAAGGTACGGGGGAGCAGTACTTC; J gene: TRBJ2-7; clone size: NA; D gene: NA; V gene: TRBV12-3/TRBV12-4
CDR3 protein: CASSIEIANTIYF; CDR3 DNA: TGTGCCAGTAGTATAGAGATTGCCAACACCATATATTTT; J gene: TRBJ1-3; clone size: NA; D gene: NA; V gene: TRBV19
CDR3 protein: CASSSPGEHYNEQFF; CDR3 DNA: TGTGCCAGCAGCTCTCCCGGGGAACACTACAATGAGCAGTTCTTC; J gene: TRBJ2-1; clone size: NA; D gene: NA; V gene: TRBV7-9
CDR3 protein: CSARDPWRSGPNTGELFF; CDR3 DNA: TGCAGTGCTAGAGATCCCTGGAGAAGCGGGCCGAACACCGGGGAGCTGTTTTTT; J gene: TRBJ2-2; clone size: NA; D gene: NA; V gene: TRBV20-1
CDR3 protein: CASSQNPGLRNTEAFF; CDR3 DNA: TGTGCCAGCAGCCAGAACCCGGGACTGCGTAACACTGAAGCTTTCTTT; J gene: TRBJ1-1; clone size: few; D gene: NA; V gene: TRBV3-1
CDR3 protein: CASSLGQGRTEAFF; CDR3 DNA: TGTGCCAGCAGCTTAGGACAGGGTCGAACTGAAGCTTTCTTT; J gene: TRBJ1-1; clone size: many; D gene: TRBD1; V gene: TRBV7-6
CDR3 protein: CASSTLAGTDTQYF; CDR3 DNA: TGTGCCAGCAGTACACTAGCGGGAACAGATACGCAGTATTTT; J gene: TRBJ2-3; clone size: many; D gene: TRBD2; V gene: TRBV28
CDR3 protein: CASSYEEDTQYF; CDR3 DNA: TGTGCCAGCAGTTATGAGGAAGATACGCAGTATTTT; J gene: TRBJ2-3; clone size: few; D gene: NA; V gene: TRBV6-6
CDR3 protein: CASSSGFSGVGSYNEQFF; CDR3 DNA: TGTGCCAGCAGCTCGGGGTTTAGCGGAGTGGGCTCCTACAATGAGCAGTTCTTC; J gene: TRBJ2-1; clone size: NA; D gene: NA; V gene: TRBV5-4
CDR3 protein: CASSSVDGNQPQHF; CDR3 DNA: TGTGCCAGCAGTTCCGTGGACGGGAATCAGCCCCAGCATTTT; J gene: TRBJ1-5; clone size: NA; D gene: NA; V gene: TRBV28
CDR3 protein: CASSFDRGNEQFF; CDR3 DNA: TGTGCCAGCAGTTTCGACAGGGGCAATGAGCAGTTCTTC; J gene: TRBJ2-1; clone size: many; D gene: TRBD1; V gene: TRBV6-2/TRBV6-3
CDR3 protein: CASTEWGGHTEAFF; CDR3 DNA: TGTGCCAGCACCGAGTGGGGGGGGCACACTGAAGCTTTCTTT; J gene: TRBJ1-1; clone size: few; D gene: NA; V gene: TRBV12-3/TRBV12-4
CDR3 protein: CASSRTGTGADEQYF; CDR3 DNA: TGTGCCAGCAGCAGAACCGGGACAGGGGCGGACGAGCAGTACTTC; J gene: TRBJ2-7; clone size: many; D gene: TRBD1; V gene: TRBV7-2
CDR3 protein: CASSLRQGFDTQYF; CDR3 DNA: TGTGCCAGCAGTTTGAGACAGGGGTTTGATACGCAGTATTTT; J gene: TRBJ2-3; clone size: few; D gene: TRBD1; V gene: TRBV6-5
CDR3 protein: CASSQDVGQGLLYGYTF; CDR3 DNA: TGTGCCAGCAGCCAAGACGTTGGACAGGGGCTCCTCTATGGCTACACCTTC; J gene: TRBJ1-2; clone size: few; D gene: TRBD1; V gene: TRBV14
CDR3 protein: CASSMRPYSNQPQHF; CDR3 DNA: TGTGCCAGCAGTATGAGACCGTATAGCAATCAGCCCCAGCATTTT; J gene: TRBJ1-5; clone size: NA; D gene: NA; V gene: TRBV6-1
CDR3 protein: CASRDGPANTEAFF; CDR3 DNA: TGTGCCAGCAGGGATGGGCCCGCGAACACTGAAGCTTTCTTT; J gene: TRBJ1-1; clone size: NA; D gene: NA; V gene: TRBV6-6
CDR3 protein: CASRVRSSGANVLTF; CDR3 DNA: TGTGCCAGCAGGGTGCGAAGCTCTGGGGCCAACGTCCTGACTTTC; J gene: TRBJ2-6; clone size: few; D gene: NA; V gene: TRBV12-3/TRBV12-4
CDR3 protein: CASSRGTGAYNEQFF; CDR3 DNA: TGTGCCAGCAGCCGCGGGACAGGGGCTTACAATGAGCAGTTCTTC; J gene: TRBJ2-1; clone size: NA; D gene: TRBD1; V gene: TRBV7-3
CDR3 protein: CASSLAKRGRSNTEAFF; CDR3 DNA: TGTGCCAGCAGCTTAGCCAAAAGGGGCAGATCGAACACTGAAGCTTTCTTT; J gene: TRBJ1-1; clone size: few; D gene: NA; V gene: TRBV7-9
CDR3 protein: CATSRDQGWSLRNEQFF; CDR3 DNA: TGTGCCACCAGCAGAGATCAGGGTTGGTCCTTAAGGAATGAGCAGTTCTTC; J gene: TRBJ2-1; clone size: NA; D gene: NA; V gene: TRBV15
CDR3 protein: CATLRERNGELFF; CDR3 DNA: TGTGCCACCCTCCGGGAGAGGAACGGGGAGCTGTTTTTT; J gene: TRBJ2-2; clone size: NA; D gene: NA; V gene: TRBV15
CDR3 protein: CASSFPGTGAQTQYF; CDR3 DNA: TGTGCCAGCAGCTTCCCCGGGACAGGGGCGCAGACCCAGTACTTC; J gene: TRBJ2-5; clone size: NA; D gene: TRBD1; V gene: TRBV7-9
CDR3 protein: CASEGGSYEQYF; CDR3 DNA: TGTGCCAGCGAAGGCGGGAGTTACGAGCAGTACTTC; J gene: TRBJ2-7; clone size: NA; D gene: TRBD2; V gene: TRBV6-6
CDR3 protein: CASGRAREQYF; CDR3 DNA: TGTGCCAGCGGGAGGGCCCGCGAGCAGTACTTC; J gene: TRBJ2-7; clone size: few; D gene: TRBD2; V gene: TRBV6-6
CDR3 protein: CASSIWAQPQHF; CDR3 DNA: TGTGCCAGTAGTATCTGGGCCCAGCCCCAGCATTTT; J gene: TRBJ1-5; clone size: NA; D gene: NA; V gene: TRBV19
CDR3 protein: CASSIEDRVNGYTF; CDR3 DNA: TGTGCCAGTAGTATCGAGGACAGGGTGAATGGCTACACCTTC; J gene: TRBJ1-2; clone size: few; D gene: TRBD1; V gene: TRBV19
CDR3 protein: CASSLGGRASDTQYF; CDR3 DNA: TGTGCCAGCAGCTTAGGCGGGAGGGCGTCAGATACGCAGTATTTT; J gene: TRBJ2-3; clone size: many; D gene: TRBD2; V gene: TRBV7-2
CDR3 protein: CASSPSTGNTEAFF; CDR3 DNA: TGTGCCAGCAGTCCTTCGACAGGTAACACTGAAGCTTTCTTT; J gene: TRBJ1-1; clone size: many; D gene: NA; V gene: TRBV12-3/TRBV12-4
CDR3 protein: CASSLDEVNTEAFF; CDR3 DNA: TGTGCCAGCAGCCTAGACGAGGTGAACACTGAAGCTTTCTTT; J gene: TRBJ1-1; clone size: few; D gene: NA; V gene: TRBV7-3
CDR3 protein: CASSLRGERQPQHF; CDR3 DNA: TGTGCCAGCAGTTTAAGGGGGGAGCGGCAGCCCCAGCATTTT; J gene: TRBJ1-5; clone size: few; D gene: NA; V gene: TRBV27
CDR3 protein: CASRMNTGWETEAFF; CDR3 DNA: TGTGCCAGCAGAATGAATACAGGGTGGGAGACTGAAGCTTTCTTT; J gene: TRBJ1-1; clone size: NA; D gene: NA; V gene: TRBV12-3/TRBV12-4